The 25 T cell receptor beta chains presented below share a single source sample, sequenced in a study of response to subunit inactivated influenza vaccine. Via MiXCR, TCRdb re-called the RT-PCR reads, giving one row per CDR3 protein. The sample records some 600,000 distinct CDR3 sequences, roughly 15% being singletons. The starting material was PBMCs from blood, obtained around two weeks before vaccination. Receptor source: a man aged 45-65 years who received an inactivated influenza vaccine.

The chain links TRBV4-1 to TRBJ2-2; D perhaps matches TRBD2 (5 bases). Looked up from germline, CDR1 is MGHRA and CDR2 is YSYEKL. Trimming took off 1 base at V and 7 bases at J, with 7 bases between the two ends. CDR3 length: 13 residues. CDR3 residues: CASSQAGSGELFF. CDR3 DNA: TGCGCCAGCAGCCAAGCGGGGAGCGGGGAGCTGTTTTTT.

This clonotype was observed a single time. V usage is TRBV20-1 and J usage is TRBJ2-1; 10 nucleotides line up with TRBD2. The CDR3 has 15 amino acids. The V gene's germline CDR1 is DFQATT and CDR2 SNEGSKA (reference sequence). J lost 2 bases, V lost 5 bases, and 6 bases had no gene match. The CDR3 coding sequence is TGCAGTGCTGGAGTTCTAGCGGGGGCCTACAATGAGCAGTTCTTC. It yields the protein CSAGVLAGAYNEQFF.

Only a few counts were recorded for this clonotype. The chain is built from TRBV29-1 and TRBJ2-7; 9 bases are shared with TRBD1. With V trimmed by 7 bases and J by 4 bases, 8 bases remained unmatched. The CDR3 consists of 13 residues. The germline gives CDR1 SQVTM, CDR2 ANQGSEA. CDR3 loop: CSALGQGGYEQYF. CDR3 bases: TGCAGCGCCCTGGGACAGGGTGGTTACGAGCAGTACTTC.

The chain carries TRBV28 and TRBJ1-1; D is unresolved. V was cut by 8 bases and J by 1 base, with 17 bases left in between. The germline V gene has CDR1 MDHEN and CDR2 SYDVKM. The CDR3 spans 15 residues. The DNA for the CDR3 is TGTGCCAGCGAGTTTCTCTCGGCAGGGAACACTGAAGCTTTCTTT. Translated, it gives CASEFLSAGNTEAFF.

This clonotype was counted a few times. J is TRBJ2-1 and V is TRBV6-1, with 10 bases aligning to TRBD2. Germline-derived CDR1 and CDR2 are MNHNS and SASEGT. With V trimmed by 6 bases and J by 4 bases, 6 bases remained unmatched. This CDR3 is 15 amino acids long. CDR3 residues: CASRLLAGVYNEQFF. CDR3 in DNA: TGTGCCAGCAGGCTGCTAGCGGGAGTGTACAATGAGCAGTTCTTC.

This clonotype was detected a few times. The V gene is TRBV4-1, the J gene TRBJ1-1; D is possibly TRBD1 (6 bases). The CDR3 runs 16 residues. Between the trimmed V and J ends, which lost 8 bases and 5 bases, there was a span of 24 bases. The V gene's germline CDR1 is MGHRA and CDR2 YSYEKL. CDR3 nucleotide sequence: TGCGCCAGCTCGCACGGCTCACAGGGCGGAGGGACTGAAGCTTTCTTT. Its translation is CASSHGSQGGGTEAFF.

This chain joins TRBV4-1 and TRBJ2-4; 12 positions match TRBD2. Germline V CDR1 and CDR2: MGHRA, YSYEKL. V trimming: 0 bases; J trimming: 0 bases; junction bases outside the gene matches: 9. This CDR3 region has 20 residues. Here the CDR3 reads CASSQDWTSGTLLAKNIQYF. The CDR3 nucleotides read TGCGCCAGCAGCCAAGATTGGACTAGCGGGACCCTTCTAGCCAAAAACATTCAGTACTTC.

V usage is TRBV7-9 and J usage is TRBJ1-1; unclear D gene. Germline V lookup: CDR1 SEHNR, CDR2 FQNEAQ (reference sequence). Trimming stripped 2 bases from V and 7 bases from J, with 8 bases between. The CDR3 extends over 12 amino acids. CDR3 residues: CASSLSGIEAFF. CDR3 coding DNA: TGTGCCAGCAGCTTATCTGGCATTGAAGCTTTCTTT. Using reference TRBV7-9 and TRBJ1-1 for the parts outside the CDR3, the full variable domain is DTGVSQNPRHKITKRGQNVTFRCDPISEHNRLYWYRQTLGQGPEFLTYFQNEAQLEKSRLLSDRFSAERPKGSFSTLEIQRTEQGDSAMYLCASSLSGIEAFFGQGTRLTVV.

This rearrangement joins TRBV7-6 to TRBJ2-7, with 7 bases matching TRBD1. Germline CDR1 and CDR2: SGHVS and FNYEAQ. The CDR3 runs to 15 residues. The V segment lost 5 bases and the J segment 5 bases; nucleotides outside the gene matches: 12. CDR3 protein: CASSLGPGQQNEQYF. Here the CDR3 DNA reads TGTGCCAGCAGCCTAGGACCGGGACAGCAGAACGAGCAGTACTTC.

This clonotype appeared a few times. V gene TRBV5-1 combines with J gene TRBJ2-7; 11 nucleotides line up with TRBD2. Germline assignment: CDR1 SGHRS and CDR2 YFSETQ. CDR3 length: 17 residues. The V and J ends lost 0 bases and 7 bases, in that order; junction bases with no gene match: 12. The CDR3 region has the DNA TGCGCCAGCAGCTTGGGTCTAACTAGCGGGAGTGAAGAAGAGCAGTACTTC. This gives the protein CASSLGLTSGSEEEQYF.

The CDR3 protein is CASSYRPFGSTDTQYF. The CDR3 DNA reads as TGTGCCAGCAGTTACCGGCCATTCGGTAGCACAGATACGCAGTATTTT. The chain carries TRBV6-5 and TRBJ2-3; D uncertain. The CDR3 runs to 16 residues. V dropped 2 bases and J dropped 0 bases, with 12 bases sitting between them. Looked up from germline, CDR1 is MNHEY and CDR2 is SVGAGI.

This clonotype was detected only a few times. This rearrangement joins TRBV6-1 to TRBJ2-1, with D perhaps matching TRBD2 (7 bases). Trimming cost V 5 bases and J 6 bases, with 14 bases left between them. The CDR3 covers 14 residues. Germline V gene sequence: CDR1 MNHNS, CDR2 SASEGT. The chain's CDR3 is CASSRGGPTNEQFF. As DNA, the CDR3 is TGTGCCAGCAGTAGGGGGGGTCCCACCAATGAGCAGTTCTTC.

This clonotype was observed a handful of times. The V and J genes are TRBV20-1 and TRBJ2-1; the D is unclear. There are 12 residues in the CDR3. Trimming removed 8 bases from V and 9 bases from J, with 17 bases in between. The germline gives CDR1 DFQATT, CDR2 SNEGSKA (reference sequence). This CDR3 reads CSPRQFVGEQFF. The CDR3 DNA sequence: TGCAGTCCCCGTCAATTCGTGGGTGAGCAGTTCTTC.

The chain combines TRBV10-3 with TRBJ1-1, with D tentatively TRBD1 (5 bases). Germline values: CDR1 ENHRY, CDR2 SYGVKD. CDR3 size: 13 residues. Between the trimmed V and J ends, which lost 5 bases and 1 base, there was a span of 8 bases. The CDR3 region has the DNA TGTGCCATCAGTCGACAGACGAACACTGAAGCTTTCTTT. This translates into CAISRQTNTEAFF.

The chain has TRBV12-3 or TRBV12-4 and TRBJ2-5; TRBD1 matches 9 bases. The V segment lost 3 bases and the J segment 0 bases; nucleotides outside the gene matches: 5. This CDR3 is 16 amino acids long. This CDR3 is CASSFRGQGNQETQYF. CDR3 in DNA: TGTGCCAGCAGTTTCCGCGGACAGGGGAACCAAGAGACCCAGTACTTC.

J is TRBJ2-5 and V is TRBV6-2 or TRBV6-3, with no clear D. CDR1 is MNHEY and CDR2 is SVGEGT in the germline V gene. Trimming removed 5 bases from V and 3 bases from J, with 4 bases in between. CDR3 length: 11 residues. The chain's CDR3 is CASSNKETQYF. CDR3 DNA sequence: TGTGCCAGCAGTAACAAAGAGACCCAGTACTTC.

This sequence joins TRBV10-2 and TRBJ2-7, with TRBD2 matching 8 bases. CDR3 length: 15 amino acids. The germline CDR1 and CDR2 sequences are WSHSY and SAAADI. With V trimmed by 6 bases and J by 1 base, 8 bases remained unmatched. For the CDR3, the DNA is TGCGCCAGCAGCACTACCGGGGGGGCGTCCTACGAGCAGTACTTC. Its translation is CASSTTGGASYEQYF.

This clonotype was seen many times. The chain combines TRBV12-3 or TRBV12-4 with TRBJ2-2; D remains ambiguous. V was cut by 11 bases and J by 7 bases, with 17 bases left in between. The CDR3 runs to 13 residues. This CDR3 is CAGKYLVNGELFF. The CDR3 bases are TGTGCCGGAAAATACCTAGTGAACGGGGAGCTGTTTTTT.

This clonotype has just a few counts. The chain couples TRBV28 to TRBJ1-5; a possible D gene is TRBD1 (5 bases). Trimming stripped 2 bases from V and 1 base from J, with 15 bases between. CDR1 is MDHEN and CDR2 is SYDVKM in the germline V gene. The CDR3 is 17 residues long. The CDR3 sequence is CASSLPGKKISNQPQHF. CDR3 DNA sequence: TGTGCCAGCAGTTTACCAGGGAAAAAAATCAGCAATCAGCCCCAGCATTTT. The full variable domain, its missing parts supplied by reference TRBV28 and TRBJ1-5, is DVKVTQSSRYLVKRTGEKVFLECVQDMDHENMFWYRQDPGLGLRLIYFSYDVKMKEKGDIPEGYSVSREKKERFSLILESASTNQTSMYLCASSLPGKKISNQPQHFGDGTRLSIL.

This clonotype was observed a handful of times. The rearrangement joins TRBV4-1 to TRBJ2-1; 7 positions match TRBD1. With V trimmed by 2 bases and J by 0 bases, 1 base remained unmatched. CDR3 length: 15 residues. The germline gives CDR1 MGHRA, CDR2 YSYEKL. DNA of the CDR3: TGCGCCAGCAGCCAAACAGGGGACTCCTACAATGAGCAGTTCTTC. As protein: CASSQTGDSYNEQFF.

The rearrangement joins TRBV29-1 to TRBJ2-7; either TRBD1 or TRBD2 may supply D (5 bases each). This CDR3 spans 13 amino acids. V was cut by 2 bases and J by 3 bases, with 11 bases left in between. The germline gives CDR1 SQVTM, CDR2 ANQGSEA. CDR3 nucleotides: TGCAGCGTTGAACTGGGACGCAACTACGAGCAGTACTTC. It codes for CSVELGRNYEQYF.

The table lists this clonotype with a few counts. The CDR3 spells CASIRELAENIQYF. CDR3 DNA sequence: TGTGCCAGCATTCGGGAACTAGCGGAAAACATTCAGTACTTC. The chain employs TRBV2 and TRBJ2-4; TRBD2 agrees at 8 bases. The junction had 7 bases not matched to a gene; V was cut back by 7 bases and J by 5 bases. Germline loops: CDR1 SNHLY, CDR2 FYNNEI. The CDR3 contains 14 residues.

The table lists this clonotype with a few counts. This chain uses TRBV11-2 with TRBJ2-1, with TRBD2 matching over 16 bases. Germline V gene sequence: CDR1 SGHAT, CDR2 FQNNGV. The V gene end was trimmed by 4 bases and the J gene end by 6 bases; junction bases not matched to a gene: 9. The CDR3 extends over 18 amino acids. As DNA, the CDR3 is TGTGCCAGCAGCTCGGGACTAGCGGGAGGGCTGTCCGTCAATGAGCAGTTCTTC. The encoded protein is CASSSGLAGGLSVNEQFF.

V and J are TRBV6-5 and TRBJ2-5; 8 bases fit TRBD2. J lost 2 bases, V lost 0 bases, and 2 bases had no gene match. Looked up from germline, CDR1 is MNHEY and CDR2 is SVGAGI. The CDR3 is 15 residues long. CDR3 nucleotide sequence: TGTGCCAGCAGTTACTCGCAGCGGGGGCAAGAGACCCAGTACTTC. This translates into CASSYSQRGQETQYF.

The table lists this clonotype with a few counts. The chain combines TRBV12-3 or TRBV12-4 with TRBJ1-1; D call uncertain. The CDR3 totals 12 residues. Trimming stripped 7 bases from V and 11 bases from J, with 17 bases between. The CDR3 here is CASTPRTVGAFF. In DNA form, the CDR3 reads TGTGCCAGCACCCCACGAACGGTCGGGGCTTTCTTT.